The present T cell receptor (beta chain) was sequenced within a study of blood T cells in healthy people across ages. General study findings and limits: More naive CD4+ cells and higher diversity were found in long-lived than in aged donors. Age showed a roughly linear inverse relationship with TCR beta diversity per million T cells.

CDR3 length: 12 amino acids. The germline CDR1 and CDR2 sequences are SQVTM and ANQGSEA. Regarding this clonotype: Its antigen is unidentified.

A second PCR, run for roughly 7 to 11 cycles, used a sample-barcoded 5' primer plus a J-beta primer mix. Sequencing yielded, for each sample, at least 3 million paired-end reads carrying CDR3. Using its own MiXCR run on the 5' RACE reads, TCRdb lists one record per CDR3 protein. This sample has about 800,000 distinct CDR3 sequences, with 20% to 25% found just once. These data were likewise used in another study, on T cells of mothers and their children. That publication notes: Over five children and their three healthy Caucasian mothers were the donors.

The material sequenced was blood. This sequence was found in a boy between 10 and 17 years old in good health. The chain has TRBV29-1 and TRBJ2-1, with a weak D call TRBD2 (7 bases). The J call may be in error: the DNA end matches TRBJ2-7 better. The CDR3 bases are TGCAGCGTTGTAGGGGGGGCCCACGAGCAGTACTTC. Its translation: CSVVGGAHEQYF.